The rows below give T cell receptor beta chains drawn from one sample of a study of shared clonotypes between healthy human individuals. TCRdb's copy holds only in-frame clones and misses some; the assay was immunoSEQ multiplex PCR. The sample records about 2 million clones, roughly 94% being singletons. What was sequenced was naive CD8+ T cells sorted from blood. The receptors stem from a man between 18 and 29 years old in good health. Each CDR3 is given with its conserved first and last residue. D genes are given only for firm matches. Some rows mark clone size as missing; the rest say once, few, many or name a class of expanded clone.

d_call: TRBD1
j_call: TRBJ2-7
clone_size: once
v_call: TRBV6-5
cdr3_nt: TGTGCCAGCACCTCCGGGACAGGGGGTTGGGACGAGCAGTACTTC
cdr3_aa: CASTSGTGGWDEQYF

d_call: .
j_call: TRBJ1-2
clone_size: once
v_call: TRBV27
cdr3_nt: TGTGCCAGCAGCCCCTCAATGGGTGAAGCTAACTATGGCTACACCTTC
cdr3_aa: CASSPSMGEANYGYTF

d_call: .
j_call: TRBJ2-1
clone_size: .
v_call: TRBV6-5
cdr3_nt: TGTGCCAGCAGTTACGGGGCAGGGGCCAATGAGCAGTTCTTC
cdr3_aa: CASSYGAGANEQFF

d_call: .
j_call: TRBJ2-7
clone_size: .
v_call: TRBV10-3
cdr3_nt: TGTGCCATCAGTGACGTACCCGGAGGGCAGACCGGCTACGAGCAGTACTTC
cdr3_aa: CAISDVPGGQTGYEQYF

d_call: .
j_call: TRBJ1-2
clone_size: .
v_call: TRBV5-6
cdr3_nt: TGTGCCAGCAGCTTGATGACAGAGGGTCATGGCTACACCTTC
cdr3_aa: CASSLMTEGHGYTF

d_call: TRBD2
j_call: TRBJ2-3
clone_size: once
v_call: TRBV30
cdr3_nt: TGTGCCTGGAGTGTAGGGACTAGCGGATCAGATACGCAGTATTTT
cdr3_aa: CAWSVGTSGSDTQYF

d_call: .
j_call: TRBJ2-2
clone_size: .
v_call: TRBV7-7
cdr3_nt: TGTGCTAGCAGCTTAGTTCAGACCGGGGAGCTGTTTTTT
cdr3_aa: CASSLVQTGELFF

d_call: TRBD2
j_call: TRBJ2-7
clone_size: .
v_call: TRBV4-3
cdr3_nt: TGCGCCAGCAGCCAAGAGGGGCTAGCGGGAGAAACCTACGAGCAGTACTTC
cdr3_aa: CASSQEGLAGETYEQYF

d_call: .
j_call: TRBJ2-7
clone_size: .
v_call: TRBV7-8
cdr3_nt: TGTGCCAGCAGCTTAGCGGGGTACACCTACGAGCAGTACTTC
cdr3_aa: CASSLAGYTYEQYF

d_call: .
j_call: TRBJ2-1
clone_size: .
v_call: TRBV10-1
cdr3_nt: TGCGCCAGCAGTGAGCTAAGTGGGAATGAGCAGTTCTTC
cdr3_aa: CASSELSGNEQFF

d_call: .
j_call: TRBJ2-7
clone_size: once
v_call: TRBV4-1
cdr3_nt: TGCGCCAGCAGCCAAGAAGCGGGGCGACAGGGAGTCCACGAGCAGTACTTC
cdr3_aa: CASSQEAGRQGVHEQYF

d_call: TRBD1
j_call: TRBJ1-1
clone_size: .
v_call: TRBV4-3
cdr3_nt: TGCGCCAGCAGCCAAGGGGCAAGGACAGGGTTGTCTGAAGCTTTCTTT
cdr3_aa: CASSQGARTGLSEAFF

d_call: .
j_call: TRBJ2-2
clone_size: .
v_call: TRBV28
cdr3_nt: TGTGCCAGCAGTTTGCAAGGGAACACCGGGGAGCTGTTTTTT
cdr3_aa: CASSLQGNTGELFF

d_call: .
j_call: TRBJ2-1
clone_size: .
v_call: TRBV7-9
cdr3_nt: TGTGCCAGCAGCTCAATCCGGGTTTACAATGAGCAGTTCTTC
cdr3_aa: CASSSIRVYNEQFF

d_call: .
j_call: TRBJ1-3
clone_size: .
v_call: TRBV11-2
cdr3_nt: TGTGCCAGCAGCTTAGTGGCTTTTTACTCTGGAAACACCATATATTTT
cdr3_aa: CASSLVAFYSGNTIYF

d_call: .
j_call: TRBJ1-4
clone_size: .
v_call: TRBV4-1
cdr3_nt: TGCGCCAGCAGCCAAGAGCCAGTCCCAGCTGAAAAACTGTTTTTT
cdr3_aa: CASSQEPVPAEKLFF

d_call: .
j_call: TRBJ2-7
clone_size: once
v_call: TRBV13
cdr3_nt: TGTGCCAGCAGCTTAGAAACCCGGGCAGGGAAACCCTACGAGCAGTACTTC
cdr3_aa: CASSLETRAGKPYEQYF

d_call: .
j_call: TRBJ2-5
clone_size: .
v_call: TRBV5-6
cdr3_nt: TGTGCCAGCAGCGAAGCCCCAGGGCTCCAAGAGACCCAGTACTTC
cdr3_aa: CASSEAPGLQETQYF

d_call: .
j_call: TRBJ2-4
clone_size: .
v_call: TRBV18
cdr3_nt: TGTGCCAGCTCACTCGGCAGAAACATTCAGTACTTC
cdr3_aa: CASSLGRNIQYF

d_call: TRBD1
j_call: TRBJ2-2
clone_size: .
v_call: TRBV4-2
cdr3_nt: TGTGCCAGCAGCCGAGGGACAGAGGGTACCGGGGAGCTGTTTTTT
cdr3_aa: CASSRGTEGTGELFF

d_call: .
j_call: TRBJ2-1
clone_size: once
v_call: TRBV28
cdr3_nt: TGTGCCAGCAGTTTATATACGGGGAGCTCCTACAATGAGCAGTTCTTC
cdr3_aa: CASSLYTGSSYNEQFF

d_call: .
j_call: TRBJ2-7
clone_size: once
v_call: TRBV18
cdr3_nt: TGTGCCAGCTCACTCGACTCCTACGAGCAGTACTTC
cdr3_aa: CASSLDSYEQYF

d_call: .
j_call: TRBJ2-5
clone_size: once
v_call: TRBV27
cdr3_nt: TGTGCCAGCGGATACCTGGGGGGAGTAGGGGAGACCCAGTACTTC
cdr3_aa: CASGYLGGVGETQYF

d_call: .
j_call: TRBJ2-5
clone_size: .
v_call: TRBV27
cdr3_nt: TGTGCCAGCAGTCTCGGCCCCTTGGAGACCCAGTACTTC
cdr3_aa: CASSLGPLETQYF

d_call: .
j_call: TRBJ2-7
clone_size: .
v_call: TRBV4-1
cdr3_nt: TGCGCCAGCAGCCAAAGCATATCCCCTTCCTACGAGCAGTACTTC
cdr3_aa: CASSQSISPSYEQYF

d_call: TRBD1
j_call: TRBJ2-5
clone_size: .
v_call: TRBV5-1
cdr3_nt: TGCGCCAGCGGTTGGACAGGGGGTAACCAAGAGACCCAGTACTTC
cdr3_aa: CASGWTGGNQETQYF

d_call: TRBD1
j_call: TRBJ1-6
clone_size: .
v_call: TRBV5-4
cdr3_nt: TGTGCCAGCAGTTCTGCAGGGGGGGGTTCACCCCTCCACTTT
cdr3_aa: CASSSAGGGSPLHF

d_call: TRBD1
j_call: TRBJ1-2
clone_size: .
v_call: TRBV5-6
cdr3_nt: TGTGCCAGCAGCCAGACAGGGAGTGAGTACTATGGCTACACCTTC
cdr3_aa: CASSQTGSEYYGYTF

d_call: .
j_call: TRBJ1-5
clone_size: .
v_call: TRBV9
cdr3_nt: TGTGCCAGCAGCGTAGGCGGTTATAGCAATCAGCCCCAGCATTTT
cdr3_aa: CASSVGGYSNQPQHF